This section outlines one T cell receptor (beta chain) sequence together with its context. The germline V gene encodes CDR1 MRHNA and CDR2 SNTAGT. The CDR3 covers 14 residues. With V trimmed by 3 bases and J by 11 bases, 7 bases remained unmatched. The assay was immunoSEQ multiplex PCR, and TCRdb's table has in-frame clones only and misses some. The data show roughly 220,000 clones, more than 80% seen once. The sample is drawn from a study of blood T cell repertoires in COVID-19. The rearrangement uses TRBV6-4 and TRBJ1-6; 7 bases match TRBD1. Sequencing was performed on peripheral blood. The clonotype comes from a man aged 30 to 39 who had recovered from COVID-19. Written as DNA, the CDR3 is TGTGCCAGCAGTGAATGGCAGGGGGTGACACCCCTCCACTTT. Amino acid sequence: CASSEWQGVTPLHF.